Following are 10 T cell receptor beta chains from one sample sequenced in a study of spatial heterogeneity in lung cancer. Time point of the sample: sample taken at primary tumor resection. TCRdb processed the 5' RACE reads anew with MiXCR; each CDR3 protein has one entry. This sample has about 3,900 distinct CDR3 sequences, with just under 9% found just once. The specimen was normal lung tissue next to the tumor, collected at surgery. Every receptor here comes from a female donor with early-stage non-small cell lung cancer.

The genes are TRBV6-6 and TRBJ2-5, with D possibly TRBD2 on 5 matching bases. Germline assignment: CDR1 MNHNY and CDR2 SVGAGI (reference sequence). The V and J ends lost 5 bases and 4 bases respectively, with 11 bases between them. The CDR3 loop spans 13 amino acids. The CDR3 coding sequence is TGTGCCAGCAGTCTCGTGGGAGTAGAGACCCAGTACTTC. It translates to CASSLVGVETQYF.

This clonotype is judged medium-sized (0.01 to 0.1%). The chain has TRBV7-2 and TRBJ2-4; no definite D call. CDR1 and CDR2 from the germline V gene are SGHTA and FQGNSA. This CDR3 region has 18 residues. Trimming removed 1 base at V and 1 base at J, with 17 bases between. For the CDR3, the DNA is TGTGCCAGCAGCTTAGGCGATTCGCTCAACCGTGCCAAAAACATTCAGTACTTC. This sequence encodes CASSLGDSLNRAKNIQYF.

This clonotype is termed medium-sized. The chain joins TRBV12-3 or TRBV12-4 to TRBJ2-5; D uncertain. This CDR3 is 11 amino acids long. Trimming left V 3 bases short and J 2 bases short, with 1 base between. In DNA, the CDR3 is TGTGCCAGCAGTTTTCAAGAGACCCAGTACTTC. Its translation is CASSFQETQYF.

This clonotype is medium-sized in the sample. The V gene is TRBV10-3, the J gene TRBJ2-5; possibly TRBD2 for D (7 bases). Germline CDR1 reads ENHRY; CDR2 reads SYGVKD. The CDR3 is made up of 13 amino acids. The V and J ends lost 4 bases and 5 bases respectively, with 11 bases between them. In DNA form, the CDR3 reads TGTGCCATCAGTGGAGGGGGGGTGGAGACCCAGTACTTC. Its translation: CAISGGGVETQYF.

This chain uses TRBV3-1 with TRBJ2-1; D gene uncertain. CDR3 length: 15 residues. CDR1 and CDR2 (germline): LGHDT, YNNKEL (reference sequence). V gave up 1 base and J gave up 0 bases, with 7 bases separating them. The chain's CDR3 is CASSQGQSSYNEQFF. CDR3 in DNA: TGTGCCAGCAGCCAAGGTCAGAGCTCCTACAATGAGCAGTTCTTC.

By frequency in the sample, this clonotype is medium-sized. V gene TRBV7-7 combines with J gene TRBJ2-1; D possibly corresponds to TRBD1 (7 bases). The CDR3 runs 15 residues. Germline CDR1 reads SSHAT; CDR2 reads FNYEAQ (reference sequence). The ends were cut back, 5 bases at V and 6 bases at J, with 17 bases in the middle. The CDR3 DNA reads TGTGCCAGCAGCCCGACCCAGGGGGGTCCCAATGAGCAGTTCTTC. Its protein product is CASSPTQGGPNEQFF.

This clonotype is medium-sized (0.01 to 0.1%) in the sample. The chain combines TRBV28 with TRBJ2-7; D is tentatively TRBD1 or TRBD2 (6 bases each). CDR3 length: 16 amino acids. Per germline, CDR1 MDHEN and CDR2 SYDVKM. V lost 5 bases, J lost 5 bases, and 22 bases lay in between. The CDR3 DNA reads TGTGCCAGCAGTCTCCCTCGAGGAGGGGGGTGGGACGAGCAGTACTTC. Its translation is CASSLPRGGGWDEQYF.

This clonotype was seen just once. CDR3 sequence: CASRDTIYEQYF. As DNA, the CDR3 is TGTGCCAGCCGGGACACTATTTACGAGCAGTACTTC. The V call is TRBV6-4, the J call TRBJ2-7; maybe TRBD1 (6 bases). Germline lookup yields CDR1 MRHNA and CDR2 SNTAGT. Trimming took 8 bases from V and 4 from J, leaving 12 bases between them. The CDR3 runs to 12 residues.

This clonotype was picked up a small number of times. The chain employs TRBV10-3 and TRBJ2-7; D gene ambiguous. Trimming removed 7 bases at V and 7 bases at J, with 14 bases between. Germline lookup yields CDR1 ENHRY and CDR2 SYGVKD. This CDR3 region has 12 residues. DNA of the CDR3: TGTGCCATCAAGGAAGAGGACCCAGAGCAGTACTTC. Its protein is CAIKEEDPEQYF.

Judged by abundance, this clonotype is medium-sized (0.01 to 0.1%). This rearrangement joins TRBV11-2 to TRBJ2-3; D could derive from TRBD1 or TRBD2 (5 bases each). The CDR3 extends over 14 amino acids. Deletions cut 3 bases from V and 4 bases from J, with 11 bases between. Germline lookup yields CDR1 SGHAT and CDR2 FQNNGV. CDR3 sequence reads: CASSFQMGADTQYF. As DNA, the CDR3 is TGTGCCAGCAGCTTTCAAATGGGGGCAGATACGCAGTATTTT.